These 7 T cell receptor beta chains came from one sample sequenced in a study of blood T cells in healthy people across ages. The use of a sample-barcoded 5' primer and a J-beta primer mix characterized a second PCR of about 7 to 12 cycles. TCRdb re-analysed the 5' RACE reads in MiXCR, keeping a single row per CDR3 protein. In the table there are 900,000 to 950,000 distinct CDR3 sequences, almost 30% of which are singletons. This same sample was also part of a study on T cells of mothers and their children.

Specimen: blood. All receptors come from a woman aged 40 to 50 in good health.

On this clonotype itself: An end of the junction does not agree with germline; a read error may underlie this. The J gene is TRBJ1-6, the V gene TRBV3-1; D might be TRBD1 (6 bases). From germline, CDR1 is LGHDT and CDR2 YNNKEL (reference sequence). The CDR3 loop spans 16 amino acids. Here the CDR3 DNA reads TGTGCCAGCAGCCACACAGGGAACACCTATAATTCACCCCCCCACTTT. Translating it yields CASSHTGNTYNSPPHF.

The gene calls are TRBV15 and TRBJ2-1; a weak D match, TRBD1 (6 bases). This CDR3 is built from 16 residues. With 1 base removed from V and 9 bases from J, the gap between germline ends came to 19 bases. CDR1 is LNHNV, CDR2 YYDKDF, per germline (reference sequence). This CDR3 reads CATSRAGTGLRSEQFF. DNA of the CDR3: TGTGCCACCAGCAGAGCAGGAACAGGGTTGAGGTCTGAGCAGTTCTTC. Based on the CDR3 plus reference TRBV15 and TRBJ2-1, the full variable domain is DAMVIQNPRYQVTQFGKPVTLSCSQTLNHNVMYWYQQKSSQAPKLLFHYYDKDFNNEADTPDNFQSRRPNTSFCFLDIRSPGLGDTAMYLCATSRAGTGLRSEQFFGPGTRLTVL.

This clonotype was seen more than once but under ten times. The chain joins TRBV4-1 to TRBJ2-6; no reliable D call. Germline V gives CDR1 MGHRA, CDR2 YSYEKL. The length of the CDR3 is 17 residues. Trimming took 2 bases from V and 0 from J, leaving 11 bases between them. CDR3 loop: CASSQFDKSSGANVLTF. In DNA form, the CDR3 reads TGCGCCAGCAGCCAATTCGACAAAAGCTCTGGGGCCAACGTCCTGACTTTC.

This clonotype showed up just a few times. The chain carries TRBV24-1 and TRBJ1-2; 7 bases agree with TRBD1. The CDR3 runs 14 residues. The junction had 8 bases not matched to a gene; V was cut back by 7 bases and J by 4 bases. The germline V gene encodes CDR1 KGHDR and CDR2 SFDVKD. The DNA of the CDR3 is TGTGCCACCAGCCGGGACAGCCAAGCCTATGGCTACACCTTC. Encoded protein: CATSRDSQAYGYTF.

The CDR3 sequence: CASQGLAETQYF. The CDR3 nucleotides are TGTGCCTCTCAGGGACTAGCGGAGACCCAGTACTTC. The chain carries TRBV12-3 or TRBV12-4 and TRBJ2-5, with TRBD2 matching 10 bases. The V and J ends lost 11 bases and 5 bases, in that order; junction bases with no gene match: 5. The CDR3 sequence is 12 residues long.

This clonotype has just a few counts. The CDR3 DNA sequence: TGCGCCAGCAGGGACAACTCCTACAATGAGCAGTTCTTC. This sequence encodes CASRDNSYNEQFF. V is TRBV5-1 and J is TRBJ2-1; D perhaps matches TRBD1 (5 bases). Germline-derived CDR1 and CDR2 are SGHRS and YFSETQ. Trimming pared 5 bases from V and 0 bases from J, leaving 6 bases between. The CDR3 sequence is 13 residues long.

This clonotype was seen ten or more times. This chain links TRBV2 with TRBJ2-3; TRBD1 matches at 7 bases. Germline CDR1 is SNHLY and CDR2 is FYNNEI. Trimming removed 7 bases from V and 2 bases from J; junction bases left unmatched: 6. CDR3 length: 14 residues. CDR3 nucleotide sequence: TGTGCCAGCACCCCGGACAGGAACACAGATACGCAGTATTTT. It specifies CASTPDRNTDTQYF. The full variable domain, rest sourced from reference TRBV2 and TRBJ2-3, is EPEVTQTPSHQVTQMGQEVILRCVPISNHLYFYWYRQILGQKVEFLVSFYNNEISEKSEIFDDQFSVERPDGSNFTLKIRSTKLEDSAMYFCASTPDRNTDTQYFGPGTRLTVL.